This entry lists 5 T cell receptor beta chains sequenced from one sample in a study of blood T cells in healthy people across ages. Then a second PCR, running about 6 to 11 cycles, was carried out with a sample-barcoded 5' primer and a J-beta primer mix. TCRdb passed the 5' RACE reads through MiXCR, listing each CDR3 protein once. Among hundreds of thousands of distinct CDR3 sequences listed, about 30% were seen once. The sample taken for sequencing was blood. The source is an elderly woman in good health.

This clonotype was seen only a few times. The rearrangement joins TRBV25-1 to TRBJ1-6; 7 bases agree with TRBD1. With V trimmed by 4 bases and J by 7 bases, 7 bases remained unmatched. The CDR3 consists of 15 residues. Germline values: CDR1 MGHDK, CDR2 SYGVNS. The CDR3 is CASSATTGQNSPLHF. DNA for the CDR3: TGTGCCAGCAGTGCGACGACAGGGCAGAATTCACCCCTCCACTTT.

Many counts were recorded for this clonotype. The CDR3, as DNA: TGTGCCAGCAGGAGGACAGGGAACACTGAAGCTTTCTTT. Protein product: CASRRTGNTEAFF. The gene calls are TRBV7-9 and TRBJ1-1, with 7 bases aligning to TRBD1. CDR3 length equals 13 residues. Looked up from germline, CDR1 is SEHNR and CDR2 is FQNEAQ (reference sequence). Losses at the gene ends were 6 bases for V and 1 base for J; bases not matched to a gene: 2.

Ten or more counts support this clonotype. A much more abundant neighbour one base away suggests this may be a read error. The rearrangement uses TRBV7-2 and TRBJ2-3, with a possible D match to TRBD2 (6 bases). V was clipped by 4 bases and J by 10 bases, with 18 bases between them. The CDR3 is 14 residues long. Germline CDR1 is SGHTA and CDR2 is FQGNSA. Here the CDR3 DNA reads TGTGCCAGCAGCTGGACGACCGGGACTCCTGCGCAGTATTTT. Translated: CASSWTTGTPAQYF. The full variable domain, its missing parts supplied by reference TRBV7-2 and TRBJ2-3, is GAGVSQSPSNKVTEKGKDVELRCDPISGHTALYWYRQSLGQGLEFLIYFQGNSAPDKSGLPSDRFSAERTGGSVSTLTIQRTQQEDSAVYLCASSWTTGTPAQYFGPGTRLTVL.

The rearrangement links TRBV5-1 to TRBJ2-7; weak D call: TRBD2 (5 bases). The CDR3 spans 14 residues. Trimming left V 4 bases short and J 5 bases short, with 16 bases between. Looked up from germline, CDR1 is SGHRS and CDR2 is YFSETQ. CDR3 coding DNA: TGCGCCAGCAGCCCGACTCTAGCAACCCACGAGCAGTACTTC. It specifies CASSPTLATHEQYF.

This sequence joins TRBV20-1 and TRBJ2-3; tentative D call: TRBD1 (5 bases). The CDR3 consists of 15 residues. V was pared by 3 bases and J by 2 bases, with 15 bases between. Germline V gene lookup returns CDR1 DFQATT and CDR2 SNEGSKA (reference sequence). CDR3 bases: TGCAGTGCTAGTTCCGCCAGGGTTATCACAGATACGCAGTATTTT. As protein: CSASSARVITDTQYF.